These 5 T cell receptor beta chains were all obtained from the same sample, sequenced in a study of shared clonotypes between healthy human individuals. Repertoires were generated with immunoSEQ multiplex PCR, while TCRdb's copy carries only in-frame clones and drops some. The table lists hundreds of thousands of clones, roughly nine tenths of them singletons. Naivety among CD8 cells was defined by CD45RO negativity and positive CCR7 selection, thereby excluding terminally differentiated effector memory CD45RA+ cells. The specimen was naive CD8+ T cells sorted from blood. The receptors shown here come from a man aged 25-40 years in good health.

This clone was counted between two and nine times. Additional DNA sequences in this sample encode the identical CDR3. This rearrangement joins TRBV28 to TRBJ1-5, with 8 bases identical to TRBD1. The V gene end was trimmed by 2 bases and the J gene end by 6 bases; junction bases not matched to a gene: 3. Germline CDR1 and CDR2: MDHEN and SYDVKM. The length of the CDR3 is 14 residues. Written as DNA, the CDR3 is TGTGCCAGCAGTTTAGGACAGGGAGTTCAGCCCCAGCATTTT. Translation gives CASSLGQGVQPQHF.

The J gene is TRBJ2-3, the V gene TRBV7-6; perhaps TRBD2 as D (6 bases). Trimming shortened V by 4 bases and J by 4 bases, and 21 bases separated the two germline ends. The CDR3 extends over 17 amino acids. Germline V gene sequence: CDR1 SGHVS, CDR2 FNYEAQ. As DNA, the CDR3 is TGTGCCAGCAGCTCCTACATCCGGACGAGGGAGGCAGATACGCAGTATTTT. As protein: CASSSYIRTREADTQYF.

This clone was seen just once. The chain recombines TRBV4-1 with TRBJ2-7; 8 bases align to TRBD2. Germline V gene data show CDR1 as MGHRA and CDR2 as YSYEKL. V was pared by 3 bases and J by 2 bases, with 3 bases of the junction left unmatched. This CDR3 spans 14 amino acids. CDR3 loop: CASSHNSGTYEQYF. CDR3 sequence (DNA): TGCGCCAGCAGCCACAATAGCGGGACCTACGAGCAGTACTTC.

The genes are TRBV4-1 and TRBJ2-7; 10 nucleotides agree with TRBD2. Germline CDR1 MGHRA, CDR2 YSYEKL. With 0 bases clipped from V and 3 bases from J, the junction kept 8 bases outside the gene matches. The CDR3 is 17 amino acids. CDR3 sequence: CASSQEGMASGSYEQYF. CDR3 nucleotide sequence: TGCGCCAGCAGCCAAGAGGGGATGGCTAGCGGGAGCTACGAGCAGTACTTC.

This sequence joins TRBV19 and TRBJ2-1; 10 bases are shared with TRBD2. V shed 5 bases, J shed 5 bases, and the junction held 6 bases outside the gene matches. The germline gives CDR1 LNHDA, CDR2 SQIVND (reference sequence). The CDR3 is 15 amino acids. CDR3 nucleotide sequence: TGTGCCAGTAGTTCGGCGGGACTAGCGCACAATGAGCAGTTCTTC. It codes for CASSSAGLAHNEQFF.